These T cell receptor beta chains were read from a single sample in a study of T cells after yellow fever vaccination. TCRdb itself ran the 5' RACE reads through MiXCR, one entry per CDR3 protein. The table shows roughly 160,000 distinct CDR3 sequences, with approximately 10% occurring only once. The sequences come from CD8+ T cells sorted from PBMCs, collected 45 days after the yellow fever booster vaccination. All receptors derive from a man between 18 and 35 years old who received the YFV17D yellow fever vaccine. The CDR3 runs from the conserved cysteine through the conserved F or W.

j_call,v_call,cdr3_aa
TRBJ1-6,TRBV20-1,CSASPGTGKMSNSPLHF
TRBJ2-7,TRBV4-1,CASSLLVGQASYEQYF
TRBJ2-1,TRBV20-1,CSARDTRLAASYNEQFF
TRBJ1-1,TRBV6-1,CASSGLGGTEAFF
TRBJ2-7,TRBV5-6,CASSVPGHSYEQYF
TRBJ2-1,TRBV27,CASSFLGVGVAEQFF
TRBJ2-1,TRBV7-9,CASGTKGSPSNYNEQFF
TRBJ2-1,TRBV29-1,CSGERGGLNEQFF
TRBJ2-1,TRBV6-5,CASSYYPGGRNEQFF
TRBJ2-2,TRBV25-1,CASSVGLTGELFF
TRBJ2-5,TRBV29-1,CSVEIAGAGETQYF
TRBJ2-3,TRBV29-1,CSVEGTPSTDTQYF
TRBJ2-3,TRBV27,CASTLIAGATDTQYF
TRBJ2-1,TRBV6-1,CASSEGTGAYNEQFF
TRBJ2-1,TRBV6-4,CASSVSARGVDEQFF
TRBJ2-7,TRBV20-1,CSASQTGTNYEQYF
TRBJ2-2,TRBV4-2,CASSQEGVESRPNTGELFF
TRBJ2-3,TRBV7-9,CASSPQYSGLAEADTQYF
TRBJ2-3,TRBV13,CASSARLADTQYF
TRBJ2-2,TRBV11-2,CASSSGWTGELFF
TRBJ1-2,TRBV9,CASSVAQEGSNYGYTF
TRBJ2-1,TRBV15,CATSRLLAGGPSEQFF
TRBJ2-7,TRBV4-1,CASSQPGGREAYEQYF
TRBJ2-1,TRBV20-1,CSADPGGAYEQFF
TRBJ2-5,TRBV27,CASSLGGQVETQYF
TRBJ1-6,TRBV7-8,CASSFEYSVNSPLHF
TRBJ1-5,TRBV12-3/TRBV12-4,CASSLEPEGQPQHF
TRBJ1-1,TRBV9,CASSVEGENTEAFF
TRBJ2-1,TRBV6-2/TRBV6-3,CASSYSVEQFF
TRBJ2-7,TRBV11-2,CASSPTGANSYEQYF
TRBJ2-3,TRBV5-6,CASSSRTGKVLTDTQYF
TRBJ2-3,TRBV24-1,CATSEHTDTQYF
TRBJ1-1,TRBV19,CASKGTANTEAFF
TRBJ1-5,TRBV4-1,CASSQDVRTDSNQPQHF
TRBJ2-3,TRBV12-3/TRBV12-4,CASSLRGSSDTQYF
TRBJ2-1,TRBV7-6,CASSQSTSYEQFF
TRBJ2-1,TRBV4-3,CASSQELFRGNEQFF
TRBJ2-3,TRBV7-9,CASSFSWEDPDTQYF
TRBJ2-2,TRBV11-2,CASSFIGSGTSNTGELFF
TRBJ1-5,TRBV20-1,CSARGLIGGLSQPQHF
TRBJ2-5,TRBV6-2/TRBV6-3,CASSYSRDTQYF
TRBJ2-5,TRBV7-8,CASSGGIGTIPQETQYF
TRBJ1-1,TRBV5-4,CASSWGNTEAFF
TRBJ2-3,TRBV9,CASSTTDRSSQYF
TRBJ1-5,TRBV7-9,CASSFSSTSQPQHF
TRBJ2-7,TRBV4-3,CASSQGWGTFTYEQYF
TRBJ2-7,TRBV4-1,CASSPLRKTYEQYF
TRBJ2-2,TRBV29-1,CSVGRGPGELFF
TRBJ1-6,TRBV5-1,CASSTAGTGFSPLHF
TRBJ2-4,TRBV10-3,CAISESTEVAKNIQYF
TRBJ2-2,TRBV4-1,CASSQDQGVGGELFF
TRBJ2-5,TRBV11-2,CASSREGNLGGAPETQYF
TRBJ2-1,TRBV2,CASTWTGGKNEQFF
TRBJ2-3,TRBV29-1,CSAPVEGRTDTQYF
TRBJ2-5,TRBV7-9,CASSPYRTVVETQYF
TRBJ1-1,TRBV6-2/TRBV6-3,CASRTARDGNTEAFF